The 6 T cell receptor beta chains below all came from one sample that was sequenced in a study of cytomegalovirus exposure and HLA in healthy donors. Researchers ran the PCR with 60 Vbeta and 13 Jbeta primers. Data came from immunoSEQ multiplex PCR; TCRdb stores just in-frame clones and leaves some out. The table lists under 200,000 clones. The specimen was PBMCs. Every receptor here comes from a man aged 25 to 40 in good health and CMV-seronegative.

The chain recombines TRBV7-6 with TRBJ2-3; TRBD2 might be the D (6 bases). Trimming removed 2 bases at V and 4 bases at J, with 10 bases between. Germline CDR1 reads SGHVS; CDR2 reads FNYEAQ. This CDR3 is built from 14 residues. The CDR3, as DNA: TGTGCCAGCAGCTTAATGTCTAGCGCAGATACGCAGTATTTT. Protein: CASSLMSSADTQYF.

The chain couples TRBV11-1 to TRBJ2-3; D remains unclear. The CDR3 runs to 14 residues. Trimming took 5 bases from V and 1 from J, leaving 10 bases between them. CDR1 and CDR2 from the germline V gene are SGHAT and FQDESV (reference sequence). The CDR3 loop reads CASSRRRGTDTQYF. As DNA, the CDR3 is TGTGCCAGCAGCCGCCGACGGGGCACAGATACGCAGTATTTT.

The chain is built from TRBV30 and TRBJ1-2; 7 nucleotides line up with TRBD1. V lost 0 bases and J lost 5; bases outside the gene matches: 9. CDR1 is GTSNPN and CDR2 is SVGIG in the germline V gene (reference sequence). The CDR3 sequence is 15 residues long. CDR3 amino acids: CAWSVLAGGQYGYTF. In nucleotides, the CDR3 is TGTGCCTGGAGTGTATTGGCAGGGGGTCAGTATGGCTACACCTTC.

This chain uses TRBV30 with TRBJ1-1, with D perhaps TRBD1 (5 bases). The CDR3 is made up of 12 amino acids. Trimming took 5 bases from V and 5 from J, leaving 12 bases between them. Per the germline V gene, CDR1 is GTSNPN and CDR2 is SVGIG (reference sequence). CDR3: CAWEAGTTEAFF. The CDR3, as DNA: TGTGCCTGGGAAGCAGGGACTACTGAAGCTTTCTTT.

The chain combines TRBV14 with TRBJ1-1; tentative D call: TRBD1 (5 bases). The CDR3 length is 14 residues. V gave up 4 bases and J gave up 6 bases, with 15 bases separating them. Germline assignment: CDR1 SGHDN and CDR2 FVKESK. The CDR3 spells CASSLHQGLAEAFF. Written as DNA, the CDR3 is TGTGCCAGCAGCCTTCACCAGGGTCTCGCTGAAGCTTTCTTT.

This chain uses TRBV6-5 with TRBJ1-2; 7 bases align to TRBD1. V shed 8 bases and J 7 bases; nucleotides not matched to a gene: 4. Germline CDR1 and CDR2: MNHEY and SVGAGI. The CDR3 runs to 11 residues. The CDR3 spells CASGDRRGYTF. The DNA for the CDR3 is TGTGCCAGCGGGGACAGACGTGGCTACACCTTC.